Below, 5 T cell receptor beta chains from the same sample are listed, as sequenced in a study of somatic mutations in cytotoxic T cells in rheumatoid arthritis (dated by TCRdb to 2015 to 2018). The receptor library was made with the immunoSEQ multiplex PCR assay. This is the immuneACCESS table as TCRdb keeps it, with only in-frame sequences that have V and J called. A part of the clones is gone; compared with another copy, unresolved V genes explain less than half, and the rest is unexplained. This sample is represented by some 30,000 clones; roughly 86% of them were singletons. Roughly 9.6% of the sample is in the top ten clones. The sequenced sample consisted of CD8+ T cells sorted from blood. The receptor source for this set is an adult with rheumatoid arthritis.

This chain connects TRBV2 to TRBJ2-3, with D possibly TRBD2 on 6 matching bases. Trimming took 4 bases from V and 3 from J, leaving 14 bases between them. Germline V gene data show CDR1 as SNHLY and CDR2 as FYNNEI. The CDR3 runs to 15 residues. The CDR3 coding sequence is TGTGCCAGCAGTGTGGGTAAGGGGAGGACAGATACGCAGTATTTT. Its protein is CASSVGKGRTDTQYF.

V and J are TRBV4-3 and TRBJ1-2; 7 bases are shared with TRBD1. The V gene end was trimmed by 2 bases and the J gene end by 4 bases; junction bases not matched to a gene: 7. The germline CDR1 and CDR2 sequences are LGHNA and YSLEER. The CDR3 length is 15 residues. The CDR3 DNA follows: TGCGCCAGCAGCCAAACCGGGGACAGCTCCTATGGCTACACCTTC. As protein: CASSQTGDSSYGYTF.

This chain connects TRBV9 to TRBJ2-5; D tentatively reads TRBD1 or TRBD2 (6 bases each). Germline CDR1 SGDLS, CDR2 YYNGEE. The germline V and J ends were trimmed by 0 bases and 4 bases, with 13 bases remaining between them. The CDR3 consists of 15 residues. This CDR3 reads CASSVEGGLRETQYF. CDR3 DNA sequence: TGTGCCAGCAGCGTAGAGGGGGGTTTGAGAGAGACCCAGTACTTC.

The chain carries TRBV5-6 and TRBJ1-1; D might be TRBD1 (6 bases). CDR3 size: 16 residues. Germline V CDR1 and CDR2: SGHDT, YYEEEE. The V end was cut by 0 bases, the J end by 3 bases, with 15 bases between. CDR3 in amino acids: CASSLGSTQGYTEAFF. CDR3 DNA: TGTGCCAGCAGCTTGGGGTCCACACAGGGATACACTGAAGCTTTCTTT. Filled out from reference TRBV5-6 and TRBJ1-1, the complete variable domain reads DAGVTQSPTHLIKTRGQQVTLRCSPKSGHDTVSWYQQALGQGPQFIFQYYEEEERQRGNFPDRFSGHQFPNYSSELNVNALLLGDSALYLCASSLGSTQGYTEAFFGQGTRLTVV.

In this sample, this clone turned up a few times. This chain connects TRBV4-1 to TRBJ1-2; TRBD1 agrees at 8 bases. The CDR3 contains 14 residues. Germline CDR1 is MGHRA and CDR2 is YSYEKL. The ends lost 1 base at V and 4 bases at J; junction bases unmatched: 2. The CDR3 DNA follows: TGCGCCAGCAGCCAAGCCGGACAGGGCTATGGCTACACCTTC. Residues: CASSQAGQGYGYTF.